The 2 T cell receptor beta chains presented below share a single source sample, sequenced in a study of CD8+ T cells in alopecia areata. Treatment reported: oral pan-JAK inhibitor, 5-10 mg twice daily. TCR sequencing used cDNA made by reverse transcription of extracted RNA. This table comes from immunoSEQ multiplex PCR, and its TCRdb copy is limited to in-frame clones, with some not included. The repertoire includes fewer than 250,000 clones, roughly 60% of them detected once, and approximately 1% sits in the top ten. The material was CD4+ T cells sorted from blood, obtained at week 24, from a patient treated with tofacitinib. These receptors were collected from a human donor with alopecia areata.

Here the CDR3 DNA reads TGTGCCAGCAGTCGACAGGGTTACGAGCAGTACTTC. Its translation: CASSRQGYEQYF. This chain connects TRBV6-1 to TRBJ2-7; 7 bases agree with TRBD1. The CDR3 runs to 12 residues. In germline, CDR1 is MNHNS, CDR2 SASEGT. The ends lost 5 bases at V and 4 bases at J; junction bases unmatched: 2.

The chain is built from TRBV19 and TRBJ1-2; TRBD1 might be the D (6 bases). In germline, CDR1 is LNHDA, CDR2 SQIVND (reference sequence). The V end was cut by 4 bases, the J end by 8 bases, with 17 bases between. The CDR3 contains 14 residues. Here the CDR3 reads CASSTYTGNEGYTF. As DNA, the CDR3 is TGTGCCAGTAGTACCTACACAGGGAACGAAGGCTACACCTTC.